The 2 T cell receptor beta chains reported below all come from one sample, sequenced in a study of CD8 T cells in Susac syndrome (dated by TCRdb to the late 2010s). Library preparation used the immunoSEQ multiplex PCR assay. RNA was extracted using the RNeasy kit, and about 0.45 to 1 ug of the RNA was reverse transcribed with random hexamers. TCRdb ran its own pipeline on the public reads, namely fastp trimming at Q25 and MiXCR clone calling, and kept in-frame beta chains. Rows are unified per CDR3 protein, each entry keeping the most common DNA and genes. This sample holds a few hundred thousand distinct CDR3 sequences; about 91% were observed only once. The ten most abundant clones make up over 0.05% of the sample. Source material: CD4+ T cells from PBMCs. These receptors originate from a human donor with multiple sclerosis.

This CDR3 reads CASSRTTGDYEQYF. CDR3 coding DNA: TGTGCCAGCAGCAGGACAACAGGGGACTACGAGCAGTACTTC. V and J are TRBV3-1 and TRBJ2-7; 7 bases are a match to TRBD1. V was pared by 5 bases and J by 3 bases, with 7 bases of the junction left unmatched. This CDR3 has 14 amino acids. Germline loops: CDR1 LGHDT, CDR2 YNNKEL (reference sequence).

V is TRBV29-1 and J is TRBJ1-1; D gene ambiguous. Trimming removed 3 bases at V and 7 bases at J, with 18 bases between. The CDR3 covers 14 residues. Germline CDR1 reads SQVTM; CDR2 reads ANQGSEA. CDR3 sequence (DNA): TGCAGCGTTGACCCAAGACATGGCCTCAATGAAGCTTTCTTT. Protein sequence: CSVDPRHGLNEAFF.